This T cell receptor beta chain is from a study of radiation and T cells in renal cell carcinoma. The treatment: treatment-naive control, cytoreductive nephrectomy. This CDR3 comprises 14 residues. Trimming took 5 bases from V and 3 from J, leaving 10 bases between them. CDR1 is SGHTA, CDR2 FQGNSA, per germline. The method was immunoSEQ multiplex PCR; TCRdb's version includes in-frame clones alone and lacks a portion of them. Here the sample spans 15,000 to 19,000 clones, roughly three fifths being singletons. This chain connects TRBV7-2 to TRBJ1-4; D not certain. The source material was tumor tissue, sampled from a patient whose treatment was nephrectomy without radiotherapy. This clonotype was sampled from a man aged 50 to 60 with renal cell carcinoma. The CDR3 nucleotides read TGTGCCAGCAGCCCACTGGAGGCTAATGAAAAACTGTTTTTT. Translation gives CASSPLEANEKLFF.